What follows are 15 T cell receptor delta chains derived from one specimen sequenced in a study of γδ T cells in repeated Plasmodium falciparum infection. TCRdb called clones from the multiplex PCR reads again using CATT. The sample lists tens of thousands of delta-chain clones, around 1.7% occurring once. Bulk repertoires came from Vgamma9/Vdelta2+ or Vdelta2-negative gammadelta T cells flow-sorted from PBMC. The sample was gamma-delta T cells from blood. These receptors were collected from a pool of human donors (malaria-infected and uninfected, not separated).

A note on this clone: TCRdb attributes to this sequence the protein of a much larger clone, which differs from the DNA translation at residue 3; a read error is likely, and the protein displayed is translated from the DNA. The chain combines TRDV1 with TRDJ1; the D gene is possibly TRDD3 (6 bases). The CDR3 runs to 19 residues. Germline loops: CDR1 TSWWSYY, CDR2 QGS. DNA for the CDR3: TGTGCTCCTGGGGTTACGAACTATCTCCTGGTATTACAACAAGATAAACTCATCTTT. As protein: CAPGVTNYLLVLQQDKLIF.

This clone was recorded at least ten times. The V and J genes are TRDV1 and TRDJ1; the D gene is possibly TRDD2 (6 bases). Germline assignment: CDR1 TSWWSYY and CDR2 QGS. The V end was cut by 6 bases, the J end by 0 bases, with 17 bases between. The CDR3 consists of 16 residues. The CDR3 region has the DNA TGTGCTCTTGGATTCCTTCCCCGGCGAAACACCGATAAACTCATCTTT. Residues: CALGFLPRRNTDKLIF.

A word on this clone: TCRdb pairs this DNA with a much larger clone's protein that differs at residue 4, likely a read error; the protein shown was translated from the DNA. The chain is built from TRDV1 and TRDJ1, with unresolved D. V lost 8 bases and J lost 0, with 25 bases in between. Looked up from germline, CDR1 is TSWWSYY and CDR2 is QGS. The CDR3 sequence is 18 residues long. The CDR3 DNA follows: TGTGCTCTTAGGGTCCATCGAGCCCAGGTCGAGTACACCGATAAACTCATCTTT. This encodes CALRVHRAQVEYTDKLIF.

Many counts were recorded for this clone. TCRdb lists the protein of a much larger clone for this DNA, which differs at residue 11, so this is likely a read error; the protein given here is translated from the DNA itself. This chain joins TRDV2 and TRDJ1, with TRDD3 identical over 12 bases. The CDR3 extends over 21 amino acids. Germline CDR1 reads GEAIGNYY; CDR2 reads EKD. V shed 0 bases and J 14 bases; nucleotides not matched to a gene: 30. The CDR3 DNA sequence: TGTGCCTGTGACACCGACAACTGGGGGATACACGTCTTACCAATCACACCCCCTCGGATCTTT. This sequence encodes CACDTDNWGIHVLPITPPRIF.

This clone has only a few counts. A read error likely explains why the TCRdb protein, taken from a much larger clone, differs from this DNA's translation at residue 16; the protein shown is translated from the DNA. The chain employs TRDV1 and TRDJ1; 8 nucleotides align to TRDD3. The CDR3 extends over 21 amino acids. CDR1 is TSWWSYY and CDR2 is QGS in the germline V gene. The trim removed 5 bases at V and 4 bases at J, leaving 27 bases unmatched. The CDR3 DNA reads as TGTGCTCTTGGGAAGCTTGGATATTTAGAGAGGGGGGATATTGTGCTCGATAAACTCATCTTT. Residues: CALGKLGYLERGDIVLDKLIF.

The table lists this clone with many counts. The protein TCRdb lists belongs to a much larger clone and differs from this DNA's translation at residue 15, which points to a read error; the protein shown is made from the DNA. This chain connects TRDV2 to TRDJ1, with 7 bases matching TRDD3. Germline CDR1 and CDR2: GEAIGNYY and EKD. The CDR3 is 17 residues long. In nucleotides, the CDR3 is TGTGCCTGTGACAACCGCCTACTGGGGTTTAACACCGATAAACCCATCTTT. Its protein product is CACDNRLLGFNTDKPIF.

This clone was counted only a few times. A far larger clone is one base from this, pointing to a likely read error. Other DNA sequences within the sample encode an identical CDR3. The chain links TRDV1 to TRDJ1, with 7 bases fitting TRDD3. In the absence of a J gene in TCRdb, the DNA was matched to germline to assign it here. V lost 2 bases, J lost 8 bases, and 23 bases stayed unmatched. The CDR3 sequence is 19 residues long. Germline V lookup: CDR1 TSWWSYY, CDR2 QGS. CDR3 in amino acids: CALGEASSPNYWGGYKLIF. In DNA form, the CDR3 reads TGTGCTCTTGGGGAAGCGTCGAGTCCCAACTACTGGGGAGGCTACAAACTCATCTTT.

This clone was seen more than once but under ten times. The amino acid sequence in TCRdb belongs to a much larger clone and departs from this DNA's translation at residue 15, likely a sequencing read error; the sequence shown is translated from the DNA. The chain uses TRDV1 and TRDJ1, with D perhaps TRDD3 (7 bases). The J gene is not listed in TCRdb, so it was assigned here from a DNA match to germline. The CDR3 runs 20 residues. Per the germline V gene, CDR1 is TSWWSYY and CDR2 is QGS. Trimming stripped 2 bases from V and 3 bases from J, with 28 bases between. CDR3 in DNA: TGTGCTCTTGGGGAAGTGTCCTACGGGGTGGGGGAGCAATACGCCGATAAACTCATCTTT. This sequence encodes CALGEVSYGVGEQYADKLIF.

This clone was detected ten times or more. The protein TCRdb gives is from a much larger clone and does not agree with this DNA's translation at residue 3, likely a read error; the protein shown here comes from the DNA. The V gene is TRDV1, the J gene TRDJ1, with 10 nucleotides matching TRDD3. This CDR3 spans 18 amino acids. From germline, CDR1 is TSWWSYY and CDR2 QGS. The CDR3 protein is CAPGEPLRTGGSGGKLIF. CDR3 nucleotide sequence: TGTGCTCCTGGGGAGCCACTACGTACTGGGGGATCGGGCGGTAAACTCATCTTT.

This clone was observed a few times. A far bigger clonotype differs at one base, so this is likely a read error. At the DNA level, this CDR3 is encoded by other sequences in the same sample as well. V is TRDV3 and J is TRDJ1, with D perhaps TRDD2 (7 bases). This CDR3 contains 20 residues. V was cut by 4 bases and J by 0 bases, with 33 bases left in between. Germline V lookup: CDR1 TVYSNPD, CDR2 GDNSRS (reference sequence). The CDR3 sequence is CASFSYVRAGGYLYTDKLIF. DNA for the CDR3: TGTGCCTCTTTTTCCTACGTTCGGGCTGGAGGATACCTATACACCGATAAACTCATCTTT.

This clone showed up just a few times. For this DNA, TCRdb reports the protein of a much larger clone, which diverges at residue 12, most likely from a read error; the protein presented here is translated directly from the DNA. The CDR3 loop is CALGEFHFLRTEGWVALIF. The CDR3 DNA follows: TGTGCTCTTGGGGAATTTCATTTCCTTCGTACTGAGGGATGGGTGGCCCTGATCTTT. The chain employs TRDV1 and TRDJ4; D may be TRDD2 or TRDD3 (5 bases each). TCRdb is silent on the J gene; assignment here came from matching the DNA to germline. Germline CDR1 TSWWSYY, CDR2 QGS. V was cut by 2 bases and J by 6 bases, with 31 bases left in between. The CDR3 covers 19 residues.

Worth noting for this clone: TCRdb's protein, taken from a much larger clone, differs from this DNA's translation at residue 6, likely owing to a read error; the protein displayed comes from the DNA. The chain combines TRDV1 with TRDJ1; a weak D match, TRDD3 (6 bases). Since TCRdb gives no J gene, matching the DNA to germline was used here to assign it. V lost 2 bases, J lost 0 bases, and 22 bases lay in between. Per germline, CDR1 TSWWSYY and CDR2 QGS. The CDR3 has 19 residues. The CDR3: CALGESAGARRGYTDKLIF. CDR3 nucleotides: TGTGCTCTTGGGGAAAGCGCTGGGGCCCGGAGAGGGTACACCGATAAACTCATCTTT.

For this clone: This is likely an artifact of a read error, given a far larger clone one base away. The sample has other DNA sequences that encode this CDR3 too. The V call is TRDV1, the J call TRDJ1; 9 positions match TRDD3. In the absence of a J gene in TCRdb, the DNA was matched to germline to assign it here. CDR3 size: 18 residues. From germline, CDR1 is TSWWSYY and CDR2 QGS. Trimming at V came to 6 bases and at J to 1 base, leaving 15 bases not matched to a gene. CDR3 in DNA: TGTGCTCTTGGACTCCCTACGGGGGATACACGCCGCACCGATAAACTCATCTTT. The encoded protein is CALGLPTGDTRRTDKLIF.

This clone was detected a few times. This DNA's translation differs at residue 16 from TCRdb's protein, which comes from a much larger clone; a read error is likely, and the protein shown is translated from the DNA. This chain joins TRDV1 and TRDJ1; either TRDD2 or TRDD3 may fit D (5 bases each). The J gene, not given by TCRdb, was assigned here from a germline match of the nucleotide sequence. From germline, CDR1 is TSWWSYY and CDR2 QGS. This CDR3 comprises 19 residues. In DNA, the CDR3 is TGTGCTCTTGGGGACCCAAGTCCCTTCGGGAGGGGGTACACCGATAGACTCATCTTT. Encoded protein: CALGDPSPFGRGYTDRLIF.

This clone was detected only a few times. Only one base separates this from a far larger clonotype, so it likely reflects a read error. Other nucleotide sequences in the sample specify the same CDR3. The chain links TRDV2 to TRDJ1; 13 bases fit TRDD3. The CDR3 sequence is 21 residues long. The germline V gene encodes CDR1 GEAIGNYY and CDR2 EKD. CDR3 region: CACDIKNWGIRPSVYTDKLIF. DNA of the CDR3: TGTGCCTGCGACATCAAGAACTGGGGGATACGCCCCTCCGTTTACACCGATAAACTCATCTTT.